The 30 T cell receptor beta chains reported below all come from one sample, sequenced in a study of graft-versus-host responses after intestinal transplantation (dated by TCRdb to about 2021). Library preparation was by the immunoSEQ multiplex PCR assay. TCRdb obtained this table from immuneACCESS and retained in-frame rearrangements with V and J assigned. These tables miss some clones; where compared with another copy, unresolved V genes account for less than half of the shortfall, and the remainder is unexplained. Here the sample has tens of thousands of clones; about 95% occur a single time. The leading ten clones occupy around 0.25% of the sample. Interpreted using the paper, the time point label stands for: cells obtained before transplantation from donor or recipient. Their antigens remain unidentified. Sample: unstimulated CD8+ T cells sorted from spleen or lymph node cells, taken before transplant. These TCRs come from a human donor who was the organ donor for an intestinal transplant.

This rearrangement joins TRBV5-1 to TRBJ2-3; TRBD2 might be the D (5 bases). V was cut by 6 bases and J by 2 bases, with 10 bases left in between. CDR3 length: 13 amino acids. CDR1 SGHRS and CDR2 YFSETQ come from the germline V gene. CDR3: CASTGEDTDTQYF. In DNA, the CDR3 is TGCGCCAGCACCGGGGAAGACACAGATACGCAGTATTTT.

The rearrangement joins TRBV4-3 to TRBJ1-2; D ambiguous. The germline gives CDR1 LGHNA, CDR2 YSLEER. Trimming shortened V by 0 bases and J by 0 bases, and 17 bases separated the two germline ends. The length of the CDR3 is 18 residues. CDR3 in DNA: TGCGCCAGCAGCCAAGATGATATAGGCCAGCCTCCTAACTATGGCTACACCTTC. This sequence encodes CASSQDDIGQPPNYGYTF.

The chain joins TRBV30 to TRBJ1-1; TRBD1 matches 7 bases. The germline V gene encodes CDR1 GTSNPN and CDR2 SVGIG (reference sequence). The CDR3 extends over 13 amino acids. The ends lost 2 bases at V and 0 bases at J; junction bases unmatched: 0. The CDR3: CAWSTGVNTEAFF. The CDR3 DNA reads TGTGCCTGGAGTACAGGGGTGAACACTGAAGCTTTCTTT.

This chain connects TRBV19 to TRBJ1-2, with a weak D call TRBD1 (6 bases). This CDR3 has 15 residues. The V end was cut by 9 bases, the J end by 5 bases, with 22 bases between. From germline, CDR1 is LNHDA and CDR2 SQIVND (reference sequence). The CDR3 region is CASRQDLSTIYGYTF. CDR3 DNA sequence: TGTGCCAGCAGACAGGATCTCTCTACAATTTATGGCTACACCTTC.

The DNA of the CDR3 is TGTGCCAGCAGTTTATCGTCCGGAGGCGACACTGAAGCTTTCTTT. This sequence encodes CASSLSSGGDTEAFF. The chain links TRBV27 to TRBJ1-1, with D unclear. CDR3 length: 15 amino acids. V shed 0 bases and J shed 3 bases, with 11 bases lying between them. Germline CDR1 is MNHEY and CDR2 is SMNVEV (reference sequence).

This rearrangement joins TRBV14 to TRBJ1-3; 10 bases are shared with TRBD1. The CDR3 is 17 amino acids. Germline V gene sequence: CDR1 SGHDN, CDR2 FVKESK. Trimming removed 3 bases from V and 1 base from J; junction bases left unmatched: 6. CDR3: CASSQGQGLISGNTIYF. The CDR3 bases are TGTGCCAGCAGCCAGGGACAGGGGCTGATTTCTGGAAACACCATATATTTT.

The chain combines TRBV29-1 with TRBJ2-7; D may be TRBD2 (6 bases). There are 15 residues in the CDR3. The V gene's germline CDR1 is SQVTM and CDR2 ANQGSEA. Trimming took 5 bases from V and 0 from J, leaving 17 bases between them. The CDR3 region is CSVLDSAGSSYEQYF. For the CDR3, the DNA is TGCAGCGTTCTCGACTCCGCCGGGAGCTCCTACGAGCAGTACTTC.

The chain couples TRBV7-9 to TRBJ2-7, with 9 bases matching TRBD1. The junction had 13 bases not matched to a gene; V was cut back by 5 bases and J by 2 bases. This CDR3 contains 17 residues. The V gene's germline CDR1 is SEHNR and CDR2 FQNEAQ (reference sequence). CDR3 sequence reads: CASSQIPGQGYAYEQYF. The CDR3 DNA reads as TGTGCCAGCAGCCAAATTCCGGGACAGGGTTATGCCTACGAGCAGTACTTC.

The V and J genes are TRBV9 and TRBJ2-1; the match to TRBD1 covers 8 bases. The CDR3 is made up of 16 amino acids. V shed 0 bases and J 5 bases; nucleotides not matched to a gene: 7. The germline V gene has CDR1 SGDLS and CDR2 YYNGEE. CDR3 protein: CASSVAQQGANNEQFF. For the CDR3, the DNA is TGTGCCAGCAGCGTAGCTCAGCAGGGGGCTAACAATGAGCAGTTCTTC.

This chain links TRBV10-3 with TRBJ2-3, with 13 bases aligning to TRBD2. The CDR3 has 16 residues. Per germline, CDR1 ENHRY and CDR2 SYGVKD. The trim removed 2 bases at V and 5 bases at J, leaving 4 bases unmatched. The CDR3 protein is CAISETSGGAGDTQYF. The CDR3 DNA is TGTGCCATCAGTGAGACTAGCGGGGGGGCAGGAGATACGCAGTATTTT.

CDR3 amino acids: CASASSPDTQYF. CDR3 coding DNA: TGTGCCAGCGCTAGCTCCCCAGATACGCAGTATTTT. The chain joins TRBV28 to TRBJ2-3, with TRBD2 as a possible D gene (5 bases). This CDR3 is 12 amino acids long. Trimming removed 8 bases from V and 4 bases from J, with 10 bases in between. Germline V gene lookup returns CDR1 MDHEN and CDR2 SYDVKM.

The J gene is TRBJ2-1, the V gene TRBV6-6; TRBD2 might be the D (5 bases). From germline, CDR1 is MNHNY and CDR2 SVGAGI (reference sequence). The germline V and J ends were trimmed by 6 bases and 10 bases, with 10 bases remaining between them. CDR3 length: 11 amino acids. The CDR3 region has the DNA TGTGCCAGCAGCCAAACGGGGGAGCAGTTCTTC. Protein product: CASSQTGEQFF.

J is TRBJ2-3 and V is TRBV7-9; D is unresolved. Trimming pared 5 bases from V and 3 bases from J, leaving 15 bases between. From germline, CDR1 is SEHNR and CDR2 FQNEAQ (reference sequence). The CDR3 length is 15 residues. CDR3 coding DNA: TGTGCCAGCAGCCCGGAAACGCGGTGGACAGATACGCAGTATTTT. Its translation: CASSPETRWTDTQYF.

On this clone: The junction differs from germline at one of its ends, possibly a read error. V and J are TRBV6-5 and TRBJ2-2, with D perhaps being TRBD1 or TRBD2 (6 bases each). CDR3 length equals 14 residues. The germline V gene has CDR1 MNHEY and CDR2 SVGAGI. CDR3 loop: CASSWGAGTGELFF. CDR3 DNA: TGTGCCAGTAGTTGGGGGGCCGGAACCGGGGAGCTGTTTTTT.

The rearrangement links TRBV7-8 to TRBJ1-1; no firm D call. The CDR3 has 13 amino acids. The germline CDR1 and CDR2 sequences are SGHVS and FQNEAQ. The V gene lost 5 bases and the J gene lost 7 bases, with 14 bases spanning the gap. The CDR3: CASSANGVIEAFF. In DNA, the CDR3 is TGTGCCAGCAGCGCCAATGGGGTGATTGAAGCTTTCTTT.

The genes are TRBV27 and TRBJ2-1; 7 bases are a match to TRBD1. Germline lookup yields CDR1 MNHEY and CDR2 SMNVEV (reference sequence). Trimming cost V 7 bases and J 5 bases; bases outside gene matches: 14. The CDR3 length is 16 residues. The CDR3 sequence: CASTSWTGGINNEQFF. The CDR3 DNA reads TGTGCCAGCACGTCTTGGACAGGTGGAATTAACAATGAGCAGTTCTTC.

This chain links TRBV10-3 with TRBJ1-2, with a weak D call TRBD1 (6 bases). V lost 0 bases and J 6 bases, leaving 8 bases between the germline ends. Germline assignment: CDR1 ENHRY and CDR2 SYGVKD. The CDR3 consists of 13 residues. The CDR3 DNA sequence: TGTGCCATCAGTGAGTCGGCAGGGGATGGCTACACCTTC. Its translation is CAISESAGDGYTF.

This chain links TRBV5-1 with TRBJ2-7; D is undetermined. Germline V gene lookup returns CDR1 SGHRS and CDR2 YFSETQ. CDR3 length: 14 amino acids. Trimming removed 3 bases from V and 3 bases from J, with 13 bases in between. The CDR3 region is CASSSYGPNYEQYF. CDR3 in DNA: TGCGCCAGCAGCTCCTACGGGCCCAACTACGAGCAGTACTTC.

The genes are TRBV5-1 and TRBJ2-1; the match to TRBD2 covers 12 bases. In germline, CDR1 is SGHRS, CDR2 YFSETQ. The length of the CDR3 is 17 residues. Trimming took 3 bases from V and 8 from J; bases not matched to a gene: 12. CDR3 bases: TGCGCCAGCAGCTCGCGACTAGCGGGGGATAGAGAGGATGAGCAGTTCTTC. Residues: CASSSRLAGDREDEQFF.

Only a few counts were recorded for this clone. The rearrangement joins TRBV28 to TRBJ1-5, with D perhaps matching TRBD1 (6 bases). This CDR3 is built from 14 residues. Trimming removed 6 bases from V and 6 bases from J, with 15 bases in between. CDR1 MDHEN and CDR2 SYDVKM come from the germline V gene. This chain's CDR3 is CASSHGGPSQPQHF. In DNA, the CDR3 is TGTGCCAGCAGCCACGGGGGGCCGAGTCAGCCCCAGCATTTT.

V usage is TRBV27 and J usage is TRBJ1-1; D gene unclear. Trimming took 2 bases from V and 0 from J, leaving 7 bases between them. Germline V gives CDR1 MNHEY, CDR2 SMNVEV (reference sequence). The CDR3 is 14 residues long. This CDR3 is CASSLSQLNTEAFF. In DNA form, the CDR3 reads TGTGCCAGCAGTTTAAGCCAGTTGAACACTGAAGCTTTCTTT.

CDR3 sequence reads: CATWGGQGGNEQFF. The CDR3 DNA reads as TGTGCCACGTGGGGGGGACAGGGTGGCAATGAGCAGTTCTTC. J is TRBJ2-1 and V is TRBV19; 9 bases are a match to TRBD1. This CDR3 has 14 residues. The J segment lost 6 bases and the V segment lost 10 bases, leaving 10 bases of the junction unmatched. Per the germline V gene, CDR1 is LNHDA and CDR2 is SQIVND (reference sequence).

CDR3 DNA: TGTGCCAGCAGCACGACTAGCGGGGGGCCGTACAATGAGCAGTTCTTC. As protein: CASSTTSGGPYNEQFF. The J gene is TRBJ2-1, the V gene TRBV27; 13 bases fit TRBD2. Germline V gives CDR1 MNHEY, CDR2 SMNVEV (reference sequence). J lost 4 bases, V lost 6 bases, and 6 bases had no gene match. This CDR3 contains 16 residues.

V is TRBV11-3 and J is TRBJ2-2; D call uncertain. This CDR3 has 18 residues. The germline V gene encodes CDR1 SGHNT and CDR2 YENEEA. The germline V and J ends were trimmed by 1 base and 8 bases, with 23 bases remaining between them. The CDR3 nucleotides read TGTGCCAGCAGCTTAGCCCGTCTGACCCGTCCAGATGGGGGGGAGCTGTTTTTT. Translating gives CASSLARLTRPDGGELFF.

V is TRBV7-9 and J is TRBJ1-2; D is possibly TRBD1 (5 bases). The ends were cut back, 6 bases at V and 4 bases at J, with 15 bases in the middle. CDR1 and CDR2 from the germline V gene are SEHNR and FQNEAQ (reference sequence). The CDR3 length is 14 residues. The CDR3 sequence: CASRSGHSSYGYTF. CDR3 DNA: TGTGCCAGCAGGAGCGGACATTCTTCCTATGGCTACACCTTC.

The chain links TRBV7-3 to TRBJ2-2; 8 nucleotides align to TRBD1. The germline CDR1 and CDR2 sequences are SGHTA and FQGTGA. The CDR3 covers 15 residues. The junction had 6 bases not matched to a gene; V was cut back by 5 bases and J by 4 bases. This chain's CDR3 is CASSDGTGSTGELFF. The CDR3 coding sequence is TGTGCCAGCAGCGACGGGACAGGATCCACCGGGGAGCTGTTTTTT.

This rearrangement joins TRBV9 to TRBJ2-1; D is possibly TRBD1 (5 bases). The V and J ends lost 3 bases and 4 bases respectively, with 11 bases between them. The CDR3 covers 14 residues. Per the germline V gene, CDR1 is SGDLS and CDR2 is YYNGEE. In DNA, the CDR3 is TGTGCCAGCAGCGCCCAGACAGAATACAATGAGCAGTTCTTC. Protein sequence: CASSAQTEYNEQFF.

CDR3 region: CASSSRGEDSYTF. CDR3 bases: TGTGCCAGCAGTTCACGGGGCGAGGACAGCTACACCTTC. The rearrangement links TRBV28 to TRBJ1-2; the D gene is possibly TRBD1 (5 bases). The CDR3 has 13 residues. Trimming pared 4 bases from V and 9 bases from J, leaving 15 bases between. Per the germline V gene, CDR1 is MDHEN and CDR2 is SYDVKM.

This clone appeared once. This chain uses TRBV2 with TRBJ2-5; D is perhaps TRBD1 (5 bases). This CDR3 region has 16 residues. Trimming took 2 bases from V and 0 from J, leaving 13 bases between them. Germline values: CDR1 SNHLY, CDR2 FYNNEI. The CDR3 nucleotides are TGTGCCAGCAGTGAAAGGCAGGGATCGTACCAAGAGACCCAGTACTTC. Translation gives CASSERQGSYQETQYF. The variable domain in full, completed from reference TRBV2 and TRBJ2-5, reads EPEVTQTPSHQVTQMGQEVILRCVPISNHLYFYWYRQILGQKVEFLVSFYNNEISEKSEIFDDQFSVERPDGSNFTLKIRSTKLEDSAMYFCASSERQGSYQETQYFGPGTRLLVL.

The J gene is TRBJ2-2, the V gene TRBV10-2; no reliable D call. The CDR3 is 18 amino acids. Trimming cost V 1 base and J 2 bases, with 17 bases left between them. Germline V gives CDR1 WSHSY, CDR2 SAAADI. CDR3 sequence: CASSELFSAGGNTGELFF. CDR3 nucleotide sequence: TGCGCCAGCAGTGAGTTATTTTCGGCCGGTGGAAACACCGGGGAGCTGTTTTTT.